This T cell receptor beta chain was found in a study of T cell changes during pregnancy in multiple sclerosis. Profiled with immunoSEQ multiplex PCR; TCRdb holds only in-frame clones, not every one. The sample holds about 47,000 clones; roughly 92% are singletons and the top ten take 2% to 2.5%. In germline, CDR1 is SGHNT, CDR2 YYREEE (reference sequence). The V end was cut by 0 bases, the J end by 5 bases, with 12 bases between. The CDR3 covers 15 residues. This chain links TRBV5-4 with TRBJ2-1; a weak D match, TRBD2 (6 bases). This TCR derives from a female donor with multiple sclerosis, enrolled in a pregnancy study. The sample in question was peripheral blood, obtained in the third trimester of pregnancy. The CDR3 DNA reads TGTGCCAGCAGCTTGGGGTTGGGCGGGAACAATGAGCAGTTCTTC. This sequence encodes CASSLGLGGNNEQFF.